These 13 T cell receptor beta chains were all obtained from the same sample, sequenced in a study of OX40 agonist ivuxolimab in advanced cancers. Profiled with immunoSEQ multiplex PCR; TCRdb holds only in-frame clones, not every one. This sample yields about 50,000 clones, of which 80% to 85% are seen a single time; roughly 0.6% belongs to the top ten. Sequences were derived from CD4+ or CD8+ T cells sorted from blood, sampled in a trial of the OX40 agonist ivuxolimab. Receptors were obtained from an adult with an advanced solid tumor such as melanoma, head and neck, liver or kidney cancer.

The chain recombines TRBV10-3 with TRBJ2-7; maybe TRBD2 (5 bases). The CDR3 consists of 14 residues. The V end lost 10 bases, the J end lost 2 bases, and 18 bases lay between the germline ends. The V gene's germline CDR1 is ENHRY and CDR2 SYGVKD. CDR3: CATAPTTQAYEQYF. The CDR3 region has the DNA TGTGCCACCGCTCCGACTACCCAGGCCTACGAGCAGTACTTC.

The chain combines TRBV9 with TRBJ2-3; D might be TRBD1 or TRBD2, each matching 5 bases. Trimming took 0 bases from V and 3 from J, leaving 11 bases between them. Germline V gene data show CDR1 as SGDLS and CDR2 as YYNGEE. The CDR3 runs to 15 residues. CDR3 sequence: CASSVEEGRTDTQYF. CDR3 nucleotides: TGTGCCAGCAGCGTAGAAGAGGGGAGAACAGATACGCAGTATTTT. Full variable domain (remainder filled in from reference TRBV9 and TRBJ2-3): DSGVTQTPKHLITATGQRVTLRCSPRSGDLSVYWYQQSLDQGLQFLIQYYNGEERAKGNILERFSAQQFPDLHSELNLSSLELGDSALYFCASSVEEGRTDTQYFGPGTRLTVL.

The CDR3 spells CAISGQGEDEQFF. Here the CDR3 DNA reads TGTGCCATCAGTGGGCAGGGGGAGGATGAGCAGTTCTTC. The chain joins TRBV10-3 to TRBJ2-1; TRBD1 might be the D (7 bases). Trimming stripped 4 bases from V and 8 bases from J, with 12 bases between. The CDR3 has 13 residues. Germline V CDR1 and CDR2: ENHRY, SYGVKD.

This chain joins TRBV6-5 and TRBJ1-1; D is ambiguous. Trimming removed 11 bases at V and 6 bases at J, with 16 bases between. The CDR3 is 12 amino acids. Germline lookup yields CDR1 MNHEY and CDR2 SVGAGI. CDR3 DNA: TGTGCCTCCGGCTCACCAACCTCTGAAGCTTTCTTT. Amino acid sequence: CASGSPTSEAFF.

The chain joins TRBV10-3 to TRBJ1-1, with D unresolved. CDR3 length equals 14 residues. V dropped 2 bases and J dropped 1 base, with 8 bases sitting between them. Germline V CDR1 and CDR2: ENHRY, SYGVKD. CDR3 coding DNA: TGTGCCATCAGTGAGGGTGCAGGGAACACTGAAGCTTTCTTT. This codes for CAISEGAGNTEAFF.

The rearrangement links TRBV29-1 to TRBJ1-1; a possible D gene is TRBD1 (6 bases). Trimming pared 8 bases from V and 0 bases from J, leaving 13 bases between. Germline lookup yields CDR1 SQVTM and CDR2 ANQGSEA. CDR3 length equals 13 residues. The CDR3, as DNA: TGCAGCATGAACAGGGTCATGAACACTGAAGCTTTCTTT. This translates into CSMNRVMNTEAFF.

This clone was found once. This rearrangement joins TRBV15 to TRBJ1-2, with 12 bases aligning to TRBD1. V lost 0 bases and J lost 6; bases outside the gene matches: 8. Germline V CDR1 and CDR2: LNHNV, YYDKDF (reference sequence). The CDR3 spans 17 residues. This CDR3 is CATSRDRSGTGGDGYTF. The CDR3 DNA sequence: TGTGCCACCAGCAGAGATCGAAGTGGGACAGGGGGCGATGGCTACACCTTC.

This rearrangement joins TRBV4-3 to TRBJ1-5; D is unresolved. The CDR3 has 14 amino acids. Germline V lookup: CDR1 LGHNA, CDR2 YSLEER. V was pared by 0 bases and J by 6 bases, with 9 bases between. CDR3 residues: CASSQEEVGQPQHF. The CDR3 bases are TGCGCCAGCAGCCAAGAAGAGGTGGGTCAGCCCCAGCATTTT.

This chain joins TRBV2 and TRBJ1-5; 8 bases map to TRBD1. The CDR3 has 15 residues. The V and J ends lost 2 bases and 7 bases, in that order; junction bases with no gene match: 7. Germline V gives CDR1 SNHLY, CDR2 FYNNEI. CDR3 in amino acids: CASSESQGAWQPQHF. The CDR3 DNA reads as TGTGCCAGCAGTGAATCTCAGGGGGCCTGGCAGCCCCAGCATTTT.

V usage is TRBV5-1 and J usage is TRBJ1-4, with TRBD1 as a possible D gene (5 bases). Germline assignment: CDR1 SGHRS and CDR2 YFSETQ. V shed 4 bases and J shed 5 bases, with 15 bases lying between them. There are 15 residues in the CDR3. CDR3 in DNA: TGCGCCAGCAGCCCCGGGGGAGCGCTGAATGAAAAACTGTTTTTT. Residues: CASSPGGALNEKLFF.

The chain recombines TRBV5-6 with TRBJ2-2, with 7 bases that match TRBD1. V was clipped by 3 bases and J by 2 bases; unmatched bases: 4. The length of the CDR3 is 15 residues. Germline V CDR1 and CDR2: SGHDT, YYEEEE. The CDR3 nucleotides are TGTGCCAGCAGCTGGACAGGACATAACACCGGGGAGCTGTTTTTT. Its protein product is CASSWTGHNTGELFF.

This chain connects TRBV19 to TRBJ2-1; 9 bases map to TRBD2. The CDR3 runs 14 residues. V gave up 3 bases and J gave up 7 bases; unmatched junction bases: 4. Germline CDR1 is LNHDA and CDR2 is SQIVND (reference sequence). Here the CDR3 DNA reads TGTGCCAGTAGTATTTCAGCGGGGGGAAATGAGCAGTTCTTC. Protein sequence: CASSISAGGNEQFF.

This rearrangement joins TRBV7-9 to TRBJ2-3; 11 nucleotides agree with TRBD2. The CDR3 contains 16 residues. Germline CDR1 and CDR2: SEHNR and FQNEAQ (reference sequence). J gave up 1 base and V 5 bases, and 5 bases lay outside the gene matches. The CDR3 region has the DNA TGTGCCAGCAGCAGGGGACTAGCGGTACGCACAGATACGCAGTATTTT. It specifies CASSRGLAVRTDTQYF.